Following are 6 T cell receptor beta chains from one sample sequenced in a study of CD8 T cells in ankylosing spondylitis. The study, taken as a whole, reports: Ankylosing spondylitis blood appeared to carry a characteristic TCR beta motif of roughly eight highly homologous variants.

One entry per CDR3 protein results from TCRdb running MiXCR on the 5' RACE reads. The table includes hundreds of thousands of distinct CDR3 sequences, about 12% detected once. The antigens for these receptors are not known. The sequenced sample was blood, either unsorted or a sorted T cell fraction (not recorded which). These receptors came from a male donor with ankylosing spondylitis.

This clonotype appeared a few times. The chain employs TRBV5-1 and TRBJ1-2; 9 nucleotides match TRBD1. CDR1 SGHRS and CDR2 YFSETQ come from the germline V gene. This CDR3 is built from 16 residues. After removal of 4 bases from V and 4 bases from J, the junction contained 11 bases not matched to a gene. The CDR3: CASSAEQGALSYGYTF. In DNA, the CDR3 is TGCGCCAGCAGCGCCGAACAGGGGGCTTTAAGCTATGGCTACACCTTC.

In its sample, this clonotype was seen many times. V usage is TRBV15 and J usage is TRBJ2-5; D might be TRBD2 (6 bases). CDR3 length: 16 amino acids. The germline V gene has CDR1 LNHNV and CDR2 YYDKDF (reference sequence). V gave up 1 base and J gave up 1 base, with 13 bases separating them. The CDR3: CATSRAPGLSQETQYF. The CDR3 DNA sequence: TGTGCCACCAGCAGAGCCCCGGGACTTTCCCAAGAGACCCAGTACTTC.

This clonotype was seen a handful of times. The chain joins TRBV25-1 to TRBJ2-7, with D possibly TRBD2 on 6 matching bases. CDR1 is MGHDK, CDR2 SYGVNS, per germline. V was pared by 3 bases and J by 2 bases, with 11 bases between. CDR3 length: 14 residues. Here the CDR3 DNA reads TGTGCCAGCAGTGACGGGACTCGTCCCTACGAGCAGTACTTC. Translating gives CASSDGTRPYEQYF.

This sequence joins TRBV20-1 and TRBJ1-1; 8 nucleotides align to TRBD1. The CDR3 length is 14 residues. Germline V CDR1 and CDR2: DFQATT, SNEGSKA (reference sequence). The V segment lost 7 bases and the J segment 1 base; nucleotides outside the gene matches: 8. In DNA, the CDR3 is TGCAGTGTGTCCCGACAGGGGAGGAACACTGAAGCTTTCTTT. Translated, it gives CSVSRQGRNTEAFF.

This clonotype was seen repeatedly, ten times or more. V gene TRBV20-1 combines with J gene TRBJ2-7, with D unclear. Trimming left V 5 bases short and J 2 bases short, with 10 bases between. The germline V gene has CDR1 DFQATT and CDR2 SNEGSKA (reference sequence). The CDR3 covers 12 residues. The CDR3 nucleotides read TGCAGTGCTCGGACGGGCACCTACGAGCAGTACTTC. It codes for CSARTGTYEQYF.

This clonotype was counted between two and nine times. The genes are TRBV10-3 and TRBJ1-3; D is undetermined. Germline values: CDR1 ENHRY, CDR2 SYGVKD. The CDR3 runs 13 residues. The ends were cut back, 6 bases at V and 4 bases at J, with 10 bases in the middle. The CDR3: CAISQPAGNTIYF. CDR3 sequence (DNA): TGTGCCATCAGCCAGCCTGCCGGAAACACCATATATTTT.